The source of this TCR beta chain is a study of T cells after yellow fever vaccination. For the study at large: When fractions had low cell numbers, they were prepared with SMART-Seq v4 Ultra Low Input.

MiXCR, applied by TCRdb to the 5' RACE reads, yields one record per CDR3 protein. The sample records 450,000 to 550,000 distinct CDR3 sequences, around a fifth being singletons. This clonotype was obtained from a man aged 18 to 29 who received the YFV17D yellow fever vaccine. The sample in question was PBMCs, obtained roughly 20 days after the first yellow fever vaccination.

CDR3 coding DNA: TGCGCCAGCAGCCTAGAGGAGCTTAGACAGGGGCAAATTGAAAAACTGTTTTTT. Amino acids: CASSLEELRQGQIEKLFF. The chain links TRBV4-1 to TRBJ1-4; 8 bases agree with TRBD1. This CDR3 is 18 amino acids long. Germline V gene data show CDR1 as MGHRA and CDR2 as YSYEKL. J lost 7 bases, V lost 4 bases, and 17 bases had no gene match.